This T cell receptor (beta chain) was recovered during a study of PD-L1 blockade in urothelial cancer. Study conclusions and caveats: Increased tumor-infiltrating T lymphocytes were recorded in patients with durable benefit. Patients had one FFPE tumor sample each, not taken right before treatment.

Clones were read by immunoSEQ multiplex PCR, and TCRdb kept only the in-frame ones, dropping some. Among some 2,500 clones listed, around 33% were seen once. Germline V lookup: CDR1 SGHNT, CDR2 YENEEA. V was pared by 2 bases and J by 3 bases, with 16 bases between. The CDR3 is made up of 16 amino acids. Regarding this clone: Its antigen is not identified.

The source was tumor tissue, collected before atezolizumab (anti-PD-L1) treatment. The V gene is TRBV11-3, the J gene TRBJ2-5; D perhaps matches TRBD2 (6 bases). The receptor's source is a man between 65 and 85 years old with urothelial cancer. The CDR3, as DNA: TGTGCCAGCAGCTTAACGCATGGGGACTTAAAAGAGACCCAGTACTTC. Amino acid sequence: CASSLTHGDLKETQYF.